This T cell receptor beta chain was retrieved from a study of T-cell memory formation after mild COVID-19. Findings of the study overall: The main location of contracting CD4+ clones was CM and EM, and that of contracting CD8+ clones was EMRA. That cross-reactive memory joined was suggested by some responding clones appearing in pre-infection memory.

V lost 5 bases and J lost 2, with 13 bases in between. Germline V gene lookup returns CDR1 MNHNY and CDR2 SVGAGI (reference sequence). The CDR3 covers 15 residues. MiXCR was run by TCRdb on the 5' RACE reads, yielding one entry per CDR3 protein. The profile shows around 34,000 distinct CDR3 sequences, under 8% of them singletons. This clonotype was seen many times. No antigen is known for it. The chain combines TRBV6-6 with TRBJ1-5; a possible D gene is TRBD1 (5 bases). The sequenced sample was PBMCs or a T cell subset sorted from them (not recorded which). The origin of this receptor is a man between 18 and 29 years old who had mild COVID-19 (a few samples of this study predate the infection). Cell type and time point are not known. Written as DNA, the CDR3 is TGTGCCAGCAGTCAGGGACTAGTTGGCAATCAGCCCCAGCATTTT. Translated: CASSQGLVGNQPQHF.